Listed below are T cell receptor beta chains from one sample, sequenced in a study of blood T cell repertoires in COVID-19. Assay used: immunoSEQ multiplex PCR; TCRdb lists only in-frame clones, some missing. The repertoire includes under 200,000 clones, 70% to 90% of them detected once, and 0.95% to 1.5% sits in the top ten. Sequencing was performed on peripheral blood. The receptors derive from a man aged 60-69 years who had recovered from COVID-19. The CDR3 runs from the conserved cysteine through the conserved F or W. The order of the fields is J gene, clone size, D gene, V gene, CDR3 DNA, CDR3 protein. A D gene is named only where the DNA matches it firmly. Rows give clone size only sometimes, using once, few, many, or a class for an expanded clone.

j_gene: TRBJ1-2
abundance: NA
d_gene: NA
v_gene: TRBV6-1
CDR3nt: TGTGCCAGCAGTGAAAATGAGGGTTACTATGGCTACACCTTC
CDR3aa: CASSENEGYYGYTF

j_gene: TRBJ2-7
abundance: NA
d_gene: TRBD1
v_gene: TRBV13
CDR3nt: TGTGCCAGCAGCTACCGGGACAGGGGATTTCACGAGCAGTACTTC
CDR3aa: CASSYRDRGFHEQYF

j_gene: TRBJ1-6
abundance: few
d_gene: TRBD1
v_gene: TRBV7-9
CDR3nt: TGTGCCAGCAGCTCAAGGGACAGCTATAATTCACCCCTCCACTTT
CDR3aa: CASSSRDSYNSPLHF

j_gene: TRBJ2-7
abundance: NA
d_gene: TRBD2
v_gene: TRBV4-2
CDR3nt: TGTGCCAGCAGCCAACCCGGGACTAGCGGGGTCTACGAGCAGTACTTC
CDR3aa: CASSQPGTSGVYEQYF

j_gene: TRBJ1-3
abundance: NA
d_gene: NA
v_gene: TRBV2
CDR3nt: TGTGCCAGCTCGCAGGGTTCTGGAAACACCATATATTTT
CDR3aa: CASSQGSGNTIYF

j_gene: TRBJ1-1
abundance: NA
d_gene: NA
v_gene: TRBV6-4
CDR3nt: TGTGCCAGCAGTGACTCGCGGGGGGGAGCTTTCTTT
CDR3aa: CASSDSRGGAFF

j_gene: TRBJ1-1
abundance: NA
d_gene: TRBD1
v_gene: TRBV9
CDR3nt: TGTGCCAGCAGCGTAGTAGGGACAGGGGCTGAAGCTTTCTTT
CDR3aa: CASSVVGTGAEAFF

j_gene: TRBJ1-1
abundance: few
d_gene: NA
v_gene: TRBV19
CDR3nt: TGTGCCAGTAGTATCGACAGGCTATACACTGAAGCTTTCTTT
CDR3aa: CASSIDRLYTEAFF

j_gene: TRBJ2-7
abundance: once
d_gene: TRBD1
v_gene: TRBV6-6
CDR3nt: TGTGCCAGCATACTGGGACAGGGAGGAGGGTACGAGCAGTACTTC
CDR3aa: CASILGQGGGYEQYF

j_gene: TRBJ2-3
abundance: NA
d_gene: TRBD1
v_gene: TRBV7-2
CDR3nt: TGTGCCAGCAGCTCGGACAGGGTGAACACAGATACGCAGTATTTT
CDR3aa: CASSSDRVNTDTQYF

j_gene: TRBJ1-5
abundance: NA
d_gene: TRBD1
v_gene: TRBV6-5
CDR3nt: TGTGCCAGCAGTTACTCTGGCAGGGGGTGGCCCCAGCATTTT
CDR3aa: CASSYSGRGWPQHF

j_gene: TRBJ1-1
abundance: once
d_gene: TRBD1
v_gene: TRBV28
CDR3nt: TGTGCCAGCAGTGGCCCTTCGGGACAGGGTAACACTGAAGCTTTCTTT
CDR3aa: CASSGPSGQGNTEAFF

j_gene: TRBJ1-1
abundance: NA
d_gene: TRBD1
v_gene: TRBV5-1
CDR3nt: TGCGCCAGCAGCTTGGAGAGACAGGGGGATGGGGAAGCTTTCTTT
CDR3aa: CASSLERQGDGEAFF

j_gene: TRBJ1-1
abundance: NA
d_gene: NA
v_gene: TRBV6-1
CDR3nt: TGTGCCAGCAGTGAAGCCCCAGGGATGGACACTGAAGCTTTCTTT
CDR3aa: CASSEAPGMDTEAFF

j_gene: TRBJ2-7
abundance: once
d_gene: NA
v_gene: TRBV9
CDR3nt: TGTGCCAGCAGCGTAGCTGCCGGGGGAGGCTACTACGAGCAGTACTTC
CDR3aa: CASSVAAGGGYYEQYF

j_gene: TRBJ2-2
abundance: once
d_gene: TRBD1
v_gene: TRBV7-6
CDR3nt: TGTGCCAGCAGCTTAGGATCCGGGACAGGGGGTACCGGGGAGCTGTTTTTT
CDR3aa: CASSLGSGTGGTGELFF

j_gene: TRBJ2-6
abundance: NA
d_gene: NA
v_gene: TRBV7-3
CDR3nt: TGTGCCAGCAGCCGGACTCGCTCTGGGGCCAACGTCCTGACTTTC
CDR3aa: CASSRTRSGANVLTF

j_gene: TRBJ2-3
abundance: few
d_gene: TRBD2
v_gene: TRBV6-1
CDR3nt: TGTGCCAGCAGTGTCAGCGGGGGGGCGTATGCAGATACGCAGTATTTT
CDR3aa: CASSVSGGAYADTQYF

j_gene: TRBJ2-1
abundance: NA
d_gene: TRBD2
v_gene: TRBV9
CDR3nt: TGTGCCAGCAGCGTAGCCCCGATTAAAGCGGGGGGAAGCTCCTACAATGAGCAGTTCTTC
CDR3aa: CASSVAPIKAGGSSYNEQFF

j_gene: TRBJ2-1
abundance: NA
d_gene: TRBD2
v_gene: TRBV6-5
CDR3nt: TGTGCCAGCAGTACGGGGACTAGCGCCTATGAGCAGTTCTTC
CDR3aa: CASSTGTSAYEQFF

j_gene: TRBJ2-6
abundance: NA
d_gene: NA
v_gene: TRBV10-3
CDR3nt: TGTGCCATCAGTAACTTAGCTGGGGCCAACGTCCTGACTTTC
CDR3aa: CAISNLAGANVLTF

j_gene: TRBJ2-7
abundance: NA
d_gene: NA
v_gene: TRBV5-4
CDR3nt: TGTGCCAGCAGCTTGCTTACAGGGACCTCCTACGAGCAGTACTTC
CDR3aa: CASSLLTGTSYEQYF

j_gene: TRBJ2-5
abundance: NA
d_gene: TRBD2
v_gene: TRBV11-2
CDR3nt: TGTGCCAGCAGCCCACGACTAGCGGGGGGGGCACGGGAGACCCAGTACTTC
CDR3aa: CASSPRLAGGARETQYF

j_gene: TRBJ1-5
abundance: NA
d_gene: NA
v_gene: TRBV18
CDR3nt: TGTGCCAGCTCACCGTCAATACAGGGAGATCAGCCCCAGCATTTT
CDR3aa: CASSPSIQGDQPQHF

j_gene: TRBJ2-7
abundance: NA
d_gene: TRBD1
v_gene: TRBV10-2
CDR3nt: TGCGCCAGCAGTGAGACTTTTTCGGGACAGGGTAATCAGGAGCAGTACTTC
CDR3aa: CASSETFSGQGNQEQYF

j_gene: TRBJ2-1
abundance: NA
d_gene: TRBD2
v_gene: TRBV7-7
CDR3nt: TGTGCTAGCAGCTTATCTAGCGGGGGGGCAGGTGAGCAGTTCTTC
CDR3aa: CASSLSSGGAGEQFF

j_gene: TRBJ2-1
abundance: NA
d_gene: NA
v_gene: TRBV24-1
CDR3nt: TGTGCCACCAGTGATTCCTCTATTCTAGCGAGTACCGTCTTC
CDR3aa: CATSDSSILASTVF

j_gene: TRBJ2-7
abundance: NA
d_gene: NA
v_gene: TRBV12-1
CDR3nt: TGTGCCAGCAGCCCCACCGGAGAGTCACACTCCTACGAGCAGTACTTC
CDR3aa: CASSPTGESHSYEQYF

j_gene: TRBJ1-4
abundance: NA
d_gene: NA
v_gene: TRBV19
CDR3nt: TGTGCCACGAGGGTGTCGTCCGCCAATGAAAAACTGTTTTTT
CDR3aa: CATRVSSANEKLFF

j_gene: TRBJ2-6
abundance: NA
d_gene: NA
v_gene: TRBV9
CDR3nt: TGTGCCAGCAGCGTAGCAGGGACTGGGGCCAACGTCCTGACTTTC
CDR3aa: CASSVAGTGANVLTF

j_gene: TRBJ2-7
abundance: NA
d_gene: TRBD1
v_gene: TRBV5-1
CDR3nt: TGCGCCAGCAGCCTGGGACAGGTCGACCACGAGCAGTACTTC
CDR3aa: CASSLGQVDHEQYF

j_gene: TRBJ1-2
abundance: NA
d_gene: TRBD1
v_gene: TRBV14
CDR3nt: TGTGCTAGCAGCCTGATAACAGGGGACGGCTACACCTTC
CDR3aa: CASSLITGDGYTF

j_gene: TRBJ2-2
abundance: NA
d_gene: TRBD1
v_gene: TRBV24-1
CDR3nt: TGTGCCACCAGTGATCCGGACAGGGCAAACACCGGGGAGCTGTTTTTT
CDR3aa: CATSDPDRANTGELFF

j_gene: TRBJ1-1
abundance: NA
d_gene: NA
v_gene: TRBV7-2
CDR3nt: TGTGCCAGCAGCTTAAGGCAGGGGACCACTGAAGCTTTCTTT
CDR3aa: CASSLRQGTTEAFF

j_gene: TRBJ2-7
abundance: NA
d_gene: NA
v_gene: TRBV2
CDR3nt: TGTGCCAGCATCCCCAGGGAAACCTACGAGCAGTACTTC
CDR3aa: CASIPRETYEQYF

j_gene: TRBJ2-1
abundance: NA
d_gene: TRBD2
v_gene: TRBV7-2
CDR3nt: TGTGCCAGCAGCTTATCTAGCGGTCTGGATGAGCAGTTCTTC
CDR3aa: CASSLSSGLDEQFF

j_gene: TRBJ1-2
abundance: NA
d_gene: TRBD1
v_gene: TRBV28
CDR3nt: TGTGCCAGCAAAACCCGGGACAGGGTTATTGGCTACACCTTC
CDR3aa: CASKTRDRVIGYTF

j_gene: TRBJ1-2
abundance: once
d_gene: NA
v_gene: TRBV5-4
CDR3nt: TGTGCCAGCAGCCTACAGGGACCCTATTCCTATGGCTACACCTTC
CDR3aa: CASSLQGPYSYGYTF

j_gene: TRBJ2-1
abundance: NA
d_gene: NA
v_gene: TRBV5-8
CDR3nt: TGTGCCAGCAGCCTTGGACAGAGCTCCTACAATGAGCAGTTCTTC
CDR3aa: CASSLGQSSYNEQFF

j_gene: TRBJ1-1
abundance: once
d_gene: NA
v_gene: TRBV9
CDR3nt: TGTGCCAGCAGCGAGGGGGACGTGGAAACTGAAGCTTTCTTT
CDR3aa: CASSEGDVETEAFF

j_gene: TRBJ2-5
abundance: NA
d_gene: NA
v_gene: TRBV5-1
CDR3nt: TGCGCCAGCAACCCGGACACCCAAGAGACCCAGTACTTC
CDR3aa: CASNPDTQETQYF

j_gene: TRBJ2-1
abundance: NA
d_gene: NA
v_gene: TRBV18
CDR3nt: TGTGCCAGCTCACCAGTCGGGGAGCTTGGAAATGAGCAGTTCTTC
CDR3aa: CASSPVGELGNEQFF